The clone carrying this T cell receptor beta chain turned up a few times. These data are taken from a study of control samples from healthy donors and cancer patients. V shed 5 bases and J shed 5 bases, with 13 bases lying between them. Germline V gene data show CDR1 as MNHNY and CDR2 as SVGAGI (reference sequence). CDR3 length equals 14 residues. Sequencing was performed with immunoSEQ multiplex PCR; in TCRdb, only in-frame clones are kept and a portion is missing. The data hold about 34,000 clones, with around 93% observed a single time. The chain recombines TRBV6-6 with TRBJ1-5, with a possible D match to TRBD1 (6 bases). This receptor was taken from a man aged 35-49 years with colorectal cancer. Sequencing was done on a sample of PBMCs. CDR3 amino acids: CASSPTGYYQPQHF. The CDR3, as DNA: TGTGCCAGCAGTCCTACAGGGTATTATCAGCCCCAGCATTTT.